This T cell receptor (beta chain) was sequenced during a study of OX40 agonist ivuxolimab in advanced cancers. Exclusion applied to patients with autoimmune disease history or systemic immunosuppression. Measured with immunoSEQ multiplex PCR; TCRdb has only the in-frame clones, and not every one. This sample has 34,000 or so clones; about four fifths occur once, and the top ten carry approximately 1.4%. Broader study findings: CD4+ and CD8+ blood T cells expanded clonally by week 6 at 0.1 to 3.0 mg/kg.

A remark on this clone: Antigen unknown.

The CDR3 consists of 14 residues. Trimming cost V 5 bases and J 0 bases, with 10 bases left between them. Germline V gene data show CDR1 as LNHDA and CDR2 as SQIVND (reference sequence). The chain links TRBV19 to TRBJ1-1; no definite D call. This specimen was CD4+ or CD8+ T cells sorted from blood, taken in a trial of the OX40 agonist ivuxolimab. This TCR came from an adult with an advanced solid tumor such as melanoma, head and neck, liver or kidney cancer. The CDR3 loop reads CASSLFGLNTEAFF. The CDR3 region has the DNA TGTGCCAGTAGTTTGTTCGGACTGAACACTGAAGCTTTCTTT. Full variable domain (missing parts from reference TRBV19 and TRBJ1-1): DGGITQSPKYLFRKEGQNVTLSCEQNLNHDAMYWYRQDPGQGLRLIYYSQIVNDFQKGDIAEGYSVSREKKESFPLTVTSAQKNPTAFYLCASSLFGLNTEAFFGQGTRLTVV.